The rows below give T cell receptor beta chains drawn from one sample of a study of patients and donors after allogeneic stem cell transplantation. TCRdb re-called the RT-PCR reads through MiXCR, storing one row per CDR3 protein. The data show about 960,000 distinct CDR3 sequences, with over 15% seen just once and 5.5% to 6.5% held by the top ten. Sequencing was performed on blood, either unsorted or a sorted T cell fraction (not recorded which). All receptors derive from a human donor who was either an allogeneic HSCT recipient or a stem cell or donor lymphocyte infusion donor (not recorded which). It is not recorded whose cells these are; they may come from a transplant donor. Each CDR3 is given with its conserved first and last residue. A D gene is named only where the DNA matches it firmly. The listing skips clone size in some rows; elsewhere it reads once, few, many or a size class.

CDR3nt | CDR3aa | v_gene | abundance | d_gene | j_gene
TGTGCCACCAGTGATGCTTACTCGGCAGATACGCAGTATTTT | CATSDAYSADTQYF | TRBV24-1 | few | NA | TRBJ2-3
TGTGCCAGCAGCTTGAGAAGAACAACTAGCGAGTACGAGCAGTACTTC | CASSLRRTTSEYEQYF | TRBV5-8 | NA | TRBD2 | TRBJ2-7
TGTGCCTGGAGTGTACCGGCCGATGAGCAGTTCTTC | CAWSVPADEQFF | TRBV30 | NA | NA | TRBJ2-1
TGTGCCAGCAGTTCCTGGACTAGCGGGGGGCGAGGGACCCAGTACTTC | CASSSWTSGGRGTQYF | TRBV6-5 | NA | TRBD2 | TRBJ2-5
TGTGCCAGCACCCTGGGGACACTTAACACTGAAGCTTTCTTT | CASTLGTLNTEAFF | TRBV12-3/TRBV12-4 | many | NA | TRBJ1-1
TGCGCCAGCAGCCGGCCGAACAACCTTGGTGGCTACACCTTC | CASSRPNNLGGYTF | TRBV5-1 | few | NA | TRBJ1-2
TGTGCCAGTAGTCGGGACATAACTAATGAAAAACTGTTTTTT | CASSRDITNEKLFF | TRBV19 | few | NA | TRBJ1-4
TGTGCCAGCAGTTTACCCCAGGGGGTCTACAATGAGCAGTTCTTC | CASSLPQGVYNEQFF | TRBV12-3/TRBV12-4 | few | TRBD1 | TRBJ2-1
TGTGCCATCAACTGGGGCAATCAGCCCCAGCATTTT | CAINWGNQPQHF | TRBV10-3 | NA | NA | TRBJ1-5
TGTGCCAGCCAAGGACAGCTCATGAACACCGGGGAGCTGTTTTTT | CASQGQLMNTGELFF | TRBV10-3 | NA | NA | TRBJ2-2
TGCGCCAGCAGCTTGACGGGATCAGAGAGTGAGCAGTTCTTC | CASSLTGSESEQFF | TRBV5-1 | NA | NA | TRBJ2-1
TGTGCCAGCTCACCACAGGTGACTTTCCTAGAGGAGACCCAGTACTTC | CASSPQVTFLEETQYF | TRBV18 | NA | NA | TRBJ2-5
TGTGCCAGCGGCGGGACTATAAGCTATGAGCAGTTCTTC | CASGGTISYEQFF | TRBV7-9 | NA | TRBD2 | TRBJ2-1
TGCGCCAGCAGCTTGGTGGGAACAGGGGGCCAGGAGACCCAGTACTTC | CASSLVGTGGQETQYF | TRBV5-1 | NA | TRBD1 | TRBJ2-5
TGCGCCAGCAGCCAGACAGGGGTTGACATTCAGTACTTC | CASSQTGVDIQYF | TRBV4-3 | NA | TRBD1 | TRBJ2-4
TGTGCCAGCAGTCAACCGGGACTAGCGGTGACAGATACGCAGTATTTT | CASSQPGLAVTDTQYF | TRBV25-1 | NA | TRBD2 | TRBJ2-3
TGTGCCAGCAGTTTACTTACGGTAAACACAGATACGCAGTATTTT | CASSLLTVNTDTQYF | TRBV12-3/TRBV12-4 | many | NA | TRBJ2-3
TGTGCCAGCAGTCGGGTAGCTCTGGAGGGCGGGGGGGCTTTAGAGACCCAGTACTTC | CASSRVALEGGGALETQYF | TRBV27 | NA | TRBD2 | TRBJ2-5
TGTGCCAGCAGTGAACCCGGCGAGCAGTACTTC | CASSEPGEQYF | TRBV2 | NA | NA | TRBJ2-7
TGCAGCGTTGTAAGGGGAGAGAACACTGAAGCTTTCTTT | CSVVRGENTEAFF | TRBV29-1 | few | NA | TRBJ1-1
TGTGCCAGCAGCTCCGGAGGACTAGCGGAGACAGATACGCAGTATTTT | CASSSGGLAETDTQYF | TRBV5-5 | NA | TRBD2 | TRBJ2-3
TGTGCCAGCCATCGGGGGGGCGCGGAGACCCAGTACTTC | CASHRGGAETQYF | TRBV6-2/TRBV6-3 | NA | TRBD2 | TRBJ2-5
TGCGCCAGCAGCTCCTCAGGGGGGGCTGAAGCTTTCTTT | CASSSSGGAEAFF | TRBV5-1 | NA | TRBD1 | TRBJ1-1
TGCGCCAGCGGGCCCGGGACAGGGGCCGGGGAGCTGTTTTTT | CASGPGTGAGELFF | TRBV5-1 | NA | TRBD1 | TRBJ2-2
TGTGCCAGCTTGCGGGCGTACGAGCAGTACTTC | CASLRAYEQYF | TRBV28 | NA | NA | TRBJ2-7
TGCAGCGTTGAAGGGGGCCAGCTTTCCTACGAGCAGTACTTC | CSVEGGQLSYEQYF | TRBV29-1 | many | NA | TRBJ2-7
TGTGCCAGCAGGGGTCGGTTTAACACTGAAGCTTTCTTT | CASRGRFNTEAFF | TRBV12-3/TRBV12-4 | many | NA | TRBJ1-1
TGTGCCACCAGCAGAGATCGACTAGCACGCACAGATACGCAGTATTTT | CATSRDRLARTDTQYF | TRBV15 | few | TRBD2 | TRBJ2-3
TGCAGTGCTAGAGCGGGCACAGGGGGTATGAGTACGCAGCCCCAGCATTTT | CSARAGTGGMSTQPQHF | TRBV20-1 | NA | TRBD1 | TRBJ1-5
TGTGCCAGCAGCACGACAGGGAATCGGCGCGAGCAGTACTTC | CASSTTGNRREQYF | TRBV5-4 | NA | TRBD1 | TRBJ2-7
TGTGCCAGCAGTGAAGTTTCGTTAGGGAACTATGGCTACACCTTC | CASSEVSLGNYGYTF | TRBV6-1 | NA | NA | TRBJ1-2
TGCGCCAGCAGCCAGCAGCGGGGGGCGGCCTACGAGCAGTACTTC | CASSQQRGAAYEQYF | TRBV4-1 | NA | TRBD2 | TRBJ2-7
TGTGCCAGCAGCCGGGGAATTTACACAGATACGCAGTATTTT | CASSRGIYTDTQYF | TRBV7-3 | few | NA | TRBJ2-3
TGCAGTGCTAGAGAGGGGGGAGGGCCGGCCTACGAGCAGTACTTC | CSAREGGGPAYEQYF | TRBV20-1 | NA | TRBD2 | TRBJ2-7
TGTGCCACCATCCCCCCCGCAGCGGGGGTCTACAATGAGCAGTTCTTC | CATIPPAAGVYNEQFF | TRBV6-1 | NA | TRBD2 | TRBJ2-1
TGTGCCAGCAGCCCACAGACCTTAGCGGGAGCGCAATACAATGAGCAGTTCTTC | CASSPQTLAGAQYNEQFF | TRBV12-3/TRBV12-4 | few | TRBD2 | TRBJ2-1
TGTGCCAGCAGCGGCCGGACAGGGTTATCCGGGGAGCTGTTTTTT | CASSGRTGLSGELFF | TRBV5-5 | NA | TRBD1 | TRBJ2-2
TGTGCCACCAGCGTGCTCAGGCCCACAGATACGCAGTATTTT | CATSVLRPTDTQYF | TRBV24-1 | NA | NA | TRBJ2-3
TGTGCCATCAGTGACCTAGACGGTAGCACTGAAGCTTTCTTT | CAISDLDGSTEAFF | TRBV10-3 | few | NA | TRBJ1-1
TGTGCCAGCAGCTTAGATTTGACTAGCGGGGGATTCTCCTACGAGCAGTACTTC | CASSLDLTSGGFSYEQYF | TRBV11-2 | few | TRBD2 | TRBJ2-7
TGTGCCAGCAGCGTAGTAGGGAGCAATTCACCCCTCCACTTT | CASSVVGSNSPLHF | TRBV9 | NA | NA | TRBJ1-6
TGCAGCGTTGTGGCCTCACCAGAGACCCAGTACTTC | CSVVASPETQYF | TRBV29-1 | many | NA | TRBJ2-5
TGTGCCAGCAGTCCCGGGACAGGGGGGCCAGAATACGAGCAGTACTTC | CASSPGTGGPEYEQYF | TRBV12-3/TRBV12-4 | many | TRBD1 | TRBJ2-7
TGCAGTGCTGCCGGGACCCGCCTCGGCTACACCTTC | CSAAGTRLGYTF | TRBV20-1 | few | NA | TRBJ1-2
TGCAGCGCCCTAGGTGGACAATCCTACGAGCAGTACTTC | CSALGGQSYEQYF | TRBV29-1 | NA | NA | TRBJ2-7
TGTGCTTATCAGAAGCGGGGATCCTACAATGAGCAGTTCTTC | CAYQKRGSYNEQFF | TRBV7-9 | NA | TRBD2 | TRBJ2-1
TGTGCCAGTGCCAGGCAGCGTGACTACGAGCAGTACTTC | CASARQRDYEQYF | TRBV7-2 | many | NA | TRBJ2-7
TGTGCCAGCAGCTTAATTGGATGGGGTAATGAAAAACTGTTTTTT | CASSLIGWGNEKLFF | TRBV7-2 | NA | NA | TRBJ1-4
TGTGCCAGCAGTGAAGACAGGGGATGGTCCTACGAGCAGTACTTC | CASSEDRGWSYEQYF | TRBV6-1 | NA | TRBD1 | TRBJ2-7
TGTGCCAGCAGCGCCATCTTGGCGGGAGGGTACAATGAGCAGTTCTTC | CASSAILAGGYNEQFF | TRBV7-9 | NA | TRBD2 | TRBJ2-1
TGCGCCAGCGGACAGGGGGAACCCTACGAGCAGTACTTC | CASGQGEPYEQYF | TRBV5-1 | NA | TRBD1 | TRBJ2-7
TGTGCCAGCAGTTACCGGGCAGGCGCGAACACCGGGGAGCTGTTTTTT | CASSYRAGANTGELFF | TRBV6-2/TRBV6-3 | few | NA | TRBJ2-2
TGTGCCATCAGTCCGGGCCACTTATCGGAAAAACTGTTTTTT | CAISPGHLSEKLFF | TRBV10-3 | few | NA | TRBJ1-4
TGCAGTGCTAGAATGGGAGGGCCGTTATCAGATACGCAGTATTTT | CSARMGGPLSDTQYF | TRBV20-1 | few | TRBD2 | TRBJ2-3